Detailed here is one T cell receptor beta chain. This entry is derived from a study of blood T cell repertoires in COVID-19. Study in general: Acute and convalescent COVID-19 specimens originated in the United States, Italy and Spain.

Authors' processing steps: Amplifying reference gene primers gave estimates of nucleated cell counts. Assay used: immunoSEQ multiplex PCR; TCRdb lists only in-frame clones, some missing. V, J and clone size were drawn from that table, and D and trimming were deduced from the DNA. Among a few hundred thousand clones listed, over 75% were seen once. From germline, CDR1 is GTSNPN and CDR2 SVGIG (reference sequence). V lost 4 bases and J 11 bases, leaving 17 bases between the germline ends. CDR3 length: 12 amino acids. The rearrangement links TRBV30 to TRBJ1-1; perhaps TRBD1 as D (6 bases). Sequencing was carried out using peripheral blood. This TCR was sampled from a woman in her seventies with acute or convalescent COVID-19. The DNA of the CDR3 is TGTGCCTGGACAGGGGTCGGCGTTAAGGCTTTCTTT. Amino acids: CAWTGVGVKAFF.